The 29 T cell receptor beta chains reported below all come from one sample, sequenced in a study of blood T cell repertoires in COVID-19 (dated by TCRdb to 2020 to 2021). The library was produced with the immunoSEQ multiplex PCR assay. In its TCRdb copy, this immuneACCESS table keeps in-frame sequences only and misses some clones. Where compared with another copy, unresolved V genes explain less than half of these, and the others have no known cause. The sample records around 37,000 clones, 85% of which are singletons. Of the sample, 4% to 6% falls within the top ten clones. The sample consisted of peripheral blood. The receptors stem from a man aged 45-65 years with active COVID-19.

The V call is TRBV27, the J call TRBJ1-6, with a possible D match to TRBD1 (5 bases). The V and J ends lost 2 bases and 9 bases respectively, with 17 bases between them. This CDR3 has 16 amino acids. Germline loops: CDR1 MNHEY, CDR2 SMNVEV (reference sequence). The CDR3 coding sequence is TGTGCCAGCAGTTTAGAATCGTGGCGTAGGGGTTCACCCCTCCACTTT. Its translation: CASSLESWRRGSPLHF.

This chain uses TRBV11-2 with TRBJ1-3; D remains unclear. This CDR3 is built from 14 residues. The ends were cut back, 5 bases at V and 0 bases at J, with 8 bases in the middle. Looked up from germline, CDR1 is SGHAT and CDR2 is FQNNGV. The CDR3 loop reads CASSPVSSGNTIYF. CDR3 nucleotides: TGTGCCAGCAGCCCAGTTTCCTCTGGAAACACCATATATTTT.

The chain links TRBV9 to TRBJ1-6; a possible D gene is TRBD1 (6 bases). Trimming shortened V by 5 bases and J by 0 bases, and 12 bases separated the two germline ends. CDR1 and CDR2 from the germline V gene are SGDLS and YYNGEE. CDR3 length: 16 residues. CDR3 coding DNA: TGTGCCAGCAGAAGGGACATAGGCTCCTATAATTCACCCCTCCACTTT. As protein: CASRRDIGSYNSPLHF.

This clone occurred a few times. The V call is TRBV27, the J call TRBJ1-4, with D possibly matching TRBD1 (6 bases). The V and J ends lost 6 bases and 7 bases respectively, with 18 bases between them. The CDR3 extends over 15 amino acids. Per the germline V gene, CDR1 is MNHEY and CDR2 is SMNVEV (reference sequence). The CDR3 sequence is CASRGWTANGEKLFF. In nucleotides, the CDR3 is TGTGCCAGCAGGGGTTGGACAGCTAATGGTGAAAAACTGTTTTTT.

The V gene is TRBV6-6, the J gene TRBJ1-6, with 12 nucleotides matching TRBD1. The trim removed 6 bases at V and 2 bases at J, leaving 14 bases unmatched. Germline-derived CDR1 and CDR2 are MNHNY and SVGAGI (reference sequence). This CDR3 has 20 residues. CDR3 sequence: CASSHIPGQGAGTYNSPLHF. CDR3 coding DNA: TGTGCCAGCAGCCACATACCGGGACAGGGGGCAGGCACCTATAATTCACCCCTCCACTTT.

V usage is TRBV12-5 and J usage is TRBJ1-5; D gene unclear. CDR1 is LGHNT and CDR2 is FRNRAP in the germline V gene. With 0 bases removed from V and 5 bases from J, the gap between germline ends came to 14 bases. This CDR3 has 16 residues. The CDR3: CASGLVLGRQHQPQHF. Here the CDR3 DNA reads TGTGCTAGTGGTTTGGTATTAGGCAGGCAACATCAGCCCCAGCATTTT.

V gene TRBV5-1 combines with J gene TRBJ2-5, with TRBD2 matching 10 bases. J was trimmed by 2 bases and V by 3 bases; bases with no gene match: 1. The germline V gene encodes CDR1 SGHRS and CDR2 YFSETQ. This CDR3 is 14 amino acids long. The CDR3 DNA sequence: TGCGCCAGCAGCTCGACTAGCGGGCAAGAGACCCAGTACTTC. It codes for CASSSTSGQETQYF.

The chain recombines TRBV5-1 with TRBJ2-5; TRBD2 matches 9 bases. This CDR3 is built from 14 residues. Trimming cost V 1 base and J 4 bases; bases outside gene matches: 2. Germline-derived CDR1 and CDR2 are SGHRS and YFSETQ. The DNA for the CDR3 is TGCGCCAGCAGCTTGAGCGGGGGGCTAGAGACCCAGTACTTC. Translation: CASSLSGGLETQYF.

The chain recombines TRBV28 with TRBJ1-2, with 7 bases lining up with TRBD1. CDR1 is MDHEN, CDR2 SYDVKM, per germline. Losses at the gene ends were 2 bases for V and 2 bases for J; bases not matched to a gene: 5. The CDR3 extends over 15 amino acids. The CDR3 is CASSLAAGGNYGYTF. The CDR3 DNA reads TGTGCCAGCAGTTTAGCGGCAGGGGGGAACTATGGCTACACCTTC.

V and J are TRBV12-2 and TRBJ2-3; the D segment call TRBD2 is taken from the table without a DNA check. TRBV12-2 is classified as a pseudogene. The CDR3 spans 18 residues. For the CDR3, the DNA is TGTGCAAGTCGCAAGGGGGGACTAGCGGGGATCTACACAGATACGCAGTATTTT. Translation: CASRKGGLAGIYTDTQYF.

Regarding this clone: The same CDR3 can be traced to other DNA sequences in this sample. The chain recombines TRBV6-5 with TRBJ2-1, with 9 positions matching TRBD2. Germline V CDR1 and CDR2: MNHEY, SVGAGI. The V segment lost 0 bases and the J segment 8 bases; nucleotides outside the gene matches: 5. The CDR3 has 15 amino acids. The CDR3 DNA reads TGTGCCAGCAGTTACTCGGCGGGGGGGCCCCATGAGCAGTTCTTC. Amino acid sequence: CASSYSAGGPHEQFF.

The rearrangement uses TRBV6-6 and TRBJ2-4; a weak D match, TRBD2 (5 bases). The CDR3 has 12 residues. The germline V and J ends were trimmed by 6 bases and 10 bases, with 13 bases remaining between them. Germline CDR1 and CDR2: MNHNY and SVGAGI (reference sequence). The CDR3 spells CASRNEGAIQYF. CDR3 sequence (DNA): TGTGCCAGCAGAAACGAGGGAGCGATTCAGTACTTC.

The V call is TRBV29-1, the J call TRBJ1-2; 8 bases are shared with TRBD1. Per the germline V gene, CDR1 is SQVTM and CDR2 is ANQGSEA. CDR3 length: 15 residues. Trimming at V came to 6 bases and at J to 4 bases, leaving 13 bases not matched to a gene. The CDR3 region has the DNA TGCAGCGTGGTCGGGACAGGCGGTCTTGGCTATGGCTACACCTTC. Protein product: CSVVGTGGLGYGYTF.

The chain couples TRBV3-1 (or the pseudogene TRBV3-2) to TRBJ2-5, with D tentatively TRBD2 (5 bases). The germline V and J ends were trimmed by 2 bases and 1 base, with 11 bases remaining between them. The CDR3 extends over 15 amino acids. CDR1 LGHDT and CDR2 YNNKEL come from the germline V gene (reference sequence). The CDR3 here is CASSQSSLRQETQYF. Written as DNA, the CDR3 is TGTGCCAGCAGCCAATCTAGCCTCCGCCAAGAGACCCAGTACTTC.

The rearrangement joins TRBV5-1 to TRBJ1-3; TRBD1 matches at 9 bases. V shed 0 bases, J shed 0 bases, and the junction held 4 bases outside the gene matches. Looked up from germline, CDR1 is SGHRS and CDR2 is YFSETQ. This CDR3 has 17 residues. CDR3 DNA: TGCGCCAGCAGCTTGGACAGGGGGCCAGGCTCTGGAAACACCATATATTTT. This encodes CASSLDRGPGSGNTIYF.

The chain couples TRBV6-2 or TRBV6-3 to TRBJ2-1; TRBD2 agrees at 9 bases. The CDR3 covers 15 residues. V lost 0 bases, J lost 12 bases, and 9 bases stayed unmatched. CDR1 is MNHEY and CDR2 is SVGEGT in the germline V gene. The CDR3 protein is CASSYSWRGGNLQFF. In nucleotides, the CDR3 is TGTGCCAGCAGTTACTCCTGGCGGGGGGGCAATCTGCAGTTCTTC.

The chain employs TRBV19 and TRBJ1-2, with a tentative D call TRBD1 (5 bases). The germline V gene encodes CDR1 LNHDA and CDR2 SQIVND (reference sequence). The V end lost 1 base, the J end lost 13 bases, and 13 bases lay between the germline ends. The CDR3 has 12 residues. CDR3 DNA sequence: TGTGCCAGTAGTATAGGGGCCCAGGGCCTCACCTTC. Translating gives CASSIGAQGLTF.

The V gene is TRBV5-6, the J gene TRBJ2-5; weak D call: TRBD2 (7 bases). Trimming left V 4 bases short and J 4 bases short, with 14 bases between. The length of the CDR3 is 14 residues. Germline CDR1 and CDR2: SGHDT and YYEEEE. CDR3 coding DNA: TGTGCCAGCAGCCTAGAGGGAGGGGGAGAGACCCAGTACTTC. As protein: CASSLEGGGETQYF. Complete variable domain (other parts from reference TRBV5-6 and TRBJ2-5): DAGVTQSPTHLIKTRGQQVTLRCSPKSGHDTVSWYQQALGQGPQFIFQYYEEEERQRGNFPDRFSGHQFPNYSSELNVNALLLGDSALYLCASSLEGGGETQYFGPGTRLLVL.

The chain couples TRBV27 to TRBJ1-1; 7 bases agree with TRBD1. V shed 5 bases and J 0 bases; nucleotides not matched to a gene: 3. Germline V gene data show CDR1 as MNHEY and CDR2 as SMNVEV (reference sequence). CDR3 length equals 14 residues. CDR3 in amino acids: CASSLRGLNTEAFF. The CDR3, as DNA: TGTGCCAGCAGTCTTAGGGGGCTGAACACTGAAGCTTTCTTT.

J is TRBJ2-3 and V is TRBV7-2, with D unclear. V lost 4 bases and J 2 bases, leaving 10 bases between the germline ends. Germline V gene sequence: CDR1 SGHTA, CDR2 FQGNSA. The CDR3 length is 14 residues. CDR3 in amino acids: CASSSAANTDTQYF. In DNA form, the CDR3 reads TGTGCCAGCAGCTCAGCAGCGAACACAGATACGCAGTATTTT.

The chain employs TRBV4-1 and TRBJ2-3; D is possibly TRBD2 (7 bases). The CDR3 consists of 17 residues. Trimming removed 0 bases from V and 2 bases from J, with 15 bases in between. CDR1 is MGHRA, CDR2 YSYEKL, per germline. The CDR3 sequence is CASSQEGGGFPTDTQYF. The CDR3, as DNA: TGCGCCAGCAGCCAAGAGGGGGGGGGCTTCCCCACAGATACGCAGTATTTT.

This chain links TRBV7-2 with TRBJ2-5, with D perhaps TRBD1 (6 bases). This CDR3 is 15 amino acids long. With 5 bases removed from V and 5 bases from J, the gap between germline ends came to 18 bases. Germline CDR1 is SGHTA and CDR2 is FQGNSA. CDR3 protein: CASSPRAGAGETQYF. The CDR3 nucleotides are TGTGCCAGCAGCCCGCGGGCAGGGGCCGGGGAGACCCAGTACTTC.

The CDR3 nucleotides are TGTGCCAGCGGGCTAGCGGGGAGCTCCTACAATGAGCAGTTCTTC. Translation gives CASGLAGSSYNEQFF. V gene TRBV21-1 combines with J gene TRBJ2-1; TRBD2 is the table's D call and was not checked against the DNA. TRBV21-1 is a pseudogene. The CDR3 spans 15 residues.

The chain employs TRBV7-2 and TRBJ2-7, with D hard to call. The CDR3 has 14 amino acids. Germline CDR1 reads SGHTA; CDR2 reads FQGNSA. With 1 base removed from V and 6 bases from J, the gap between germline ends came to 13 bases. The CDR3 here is CASSLGRVLREQYF. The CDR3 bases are TGTGCCAGCAGCTTAGGACGGGTATTGCGCGAGCAGTACTTC.

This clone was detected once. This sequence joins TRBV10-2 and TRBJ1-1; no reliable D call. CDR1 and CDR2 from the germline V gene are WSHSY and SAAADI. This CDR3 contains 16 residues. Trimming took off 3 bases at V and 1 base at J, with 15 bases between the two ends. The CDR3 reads CASSDTDYMGNTEAFF. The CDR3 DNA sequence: TGCGCCAGCAGTGATACGGACTATATGGGGAACACTGAAGCTTTCTTT.

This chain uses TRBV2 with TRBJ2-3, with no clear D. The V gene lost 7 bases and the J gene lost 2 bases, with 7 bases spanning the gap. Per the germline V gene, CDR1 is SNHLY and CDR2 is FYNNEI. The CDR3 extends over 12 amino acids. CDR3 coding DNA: TGTGCCAGCAACACGAACACAGATACGCAGTATTTT. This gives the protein CASNTNTDTQYF.

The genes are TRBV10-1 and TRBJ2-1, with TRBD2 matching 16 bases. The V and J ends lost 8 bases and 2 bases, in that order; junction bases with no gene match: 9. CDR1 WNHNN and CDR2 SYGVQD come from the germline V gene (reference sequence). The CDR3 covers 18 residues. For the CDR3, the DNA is TGCGCCAGCTCAACCGGGACTAGCGGGGGGGCCCCCTACAATGAGCAGTTCTTC. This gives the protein CASSTGTSGGAPYNEQFF.

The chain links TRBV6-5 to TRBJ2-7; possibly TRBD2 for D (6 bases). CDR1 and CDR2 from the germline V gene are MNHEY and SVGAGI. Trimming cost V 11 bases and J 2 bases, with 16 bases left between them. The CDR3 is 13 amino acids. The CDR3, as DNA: TGTGCCGGAGCCACTTGGGGGGCCTACGAGCAGTACTTC. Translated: CAGATWGAYEQYF.

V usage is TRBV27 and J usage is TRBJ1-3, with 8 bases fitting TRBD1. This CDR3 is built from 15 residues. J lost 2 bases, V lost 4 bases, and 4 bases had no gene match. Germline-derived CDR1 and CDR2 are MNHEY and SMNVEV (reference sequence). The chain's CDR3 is CASSSTGQAGNTIYF. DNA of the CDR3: TGTGCCAGCAGTTCAACGGGACAGGCTGGAAACACCATATATTTT.